A selection of T cell receptor beta chains follows, all from one sample in a study of blood T cell repertoires in COVID-19. Measured with immunoSEQ multiplex PCR; TCRdb has only the in-frame clones, and not every one. This table has roughly 100,000 clones, approximately 83% appearing once. Sequencing was performed on peripheral blood. The receptors originated from a man aged 45-60 years with acute or convalescent COVID-19. Both conserved end residues are part of each CDR3. The order of the fields is J gene, V gene, clone size, CDR3 protein. Size is omitted from some rows. Given values are once, few, many or a class for expanded clones.

J: TRBJ1-5
V: TRBV19
size: .
CDR3: CASSTFTGQGMNQPQHF

J: TRBJ2-6
V: TRBV14
size: .
CDR3: CASSRSGGTNVLTF

J: TRBJ2-4
V: TRBV2
size: .
CDR3: CASIHGTGGNIQYF

J: TRBJ1-2
V: TRBV19
size: .
CDR3: CASSNPGLPNSYTF

J: TRBJ1-5
V: TRBV7-9
size: .
CDR3: CASSLLDSNQPQHF

J: TRBJ2-7
V: TRBV6-2/TRBV6-3
size: .
CDR3: CASSGRWHSYEQYF

J: TRBJ2-7
V: TRBV3-1/TRBV3-2
size: .
CDR3: CASSQDPGQGYEQYF

J: TRBJ2-7
V: TRBV11-3
size: .
CDR3: CASSPSGTAVYEQYF

J: TRBJ2-5
V: TRBV5-4
size: .
CDR3: CAFTQGTGVQETQYF

J: TRBJ1-6
V: TRBV5-1
size: .
CDR3: CASSLEGVRYNSPLHF

J: TRBJ2-7
V: TRBV5-4
size: .
CDR3: CASSFQTGPLSEQYF

J: TRBJ1-5
V: TRBV3-1/TRBV3-2
size: .
CDR3: CASSQQGGNQPQHF

J: TRBJ1-2
V: TRBV15
size: .
CDR3: CATSSRQPRIYGYTF

J: TRBJ2-5
V: TRBV5-1
size: .
CDR3: CASSAGQGEGQKTQYF

J: TRBJ2-7
V: TRBV7-9
size: .
CDR3: CASSLGGPGGEQYF

J: TRBJ1-5
V: TRBV6-5
size: .
CDR3: CASRRGSGTSQPQHF

J: TRBJ2-1
V: TRBV13
size: .
CDR3: CASSLEGTSYNEQFF

J: TRBJ2-1
V: TRBV5-4
size: .
CDR3: CASSLIVRGGNEQFF

J: TRBJ2-7
V: TRBV6-5
size: .
CDR3: CASSYGLAGGYEQYF

J: TRBJ2-7
V: TRBV11-2
size: .
CDR3: CASSLEPRVFEQYF

J: TRBJ1-3
V: TRBV4-1
size: .
CDR3: CASSSRLDSGNTIYF

J: TRBJ2-1
V: TRBV9
size: .
CDR3: CASSPLGTRGYEQFF

J: TRBJ1-4
V: TRBV5-1
size: .
CDR3: CASSVTGAQNEKLFF

J: TRBJ2-6
V: TRBV21-1
size: .
CDR3: CASSRPYRDRTVRPGANVLTF

J: TRBJ1-2
V: TRBV9
size: once
CDR3: CASSPQDRGGYGYTF

J: TRBJ2-7
V: TRBV6-1
size: .
CDR3: CASSEEGLAYEQYF

J: TRBJ1-1
V: TRBV15
size: few
CDR3: CATSRDYGQTNTEAFF

J: TRBJ2-1
V: TRBV7-9
size: few
CDR3: CASSLVAASSYNEQFF